The 23 T cell receptor beta chains given below trace back to one sample, sequenced in a study of human T cells and chemical hapten exposure. TCRdb used MiXCR to reprocess the RACE reads, holding one entry per CDR3 protein. The sample consists of under 100,000 distinct CDR3 sequences, 10% of them appearing once. Time point: patch test 2, 6 weeks after DPC sensitization. Treatment described: therapeutic diphenylcyclopropenone sensitization with weekly scalp DPC. The specimen comprised whole blood, sampled in connection with sensitization to the hapten diphenylcyclopropenone (DPC). These receptors came from a woman aged 50 to 60 with alopecia areata. Some clones in this sample may be carry-over from other donors' samples.

At least ten counts were recorded for this clonotype. This chain links TRBV9 with TRBJ1-2; the D is unclear. Germline V CDR1 and CDR2: SGDLS, YYNGEE. Trimming stripped 0 bases from V and 4 bases from J, with 10 bases between. The CDR3 consists of 14 residues. The CDR3 protein is CASSVDDRLYGYTF. The CDR3 DNA is TGTGCCAGCAGCGTAGATGACCGACTCTATGGCTACACCTTC.

The V gene is TRBV6-5, the J gene TRBJ2-7, with TRBD2 matching 7 bases. Germline V gene lookup returns CDR1 MNHEY and CDR2 SVGAGI. The CDR3 is made up of 12 amino acids. With 6 bases clipped from V and 8 bases from J, the junction kept 7 bases outside the gene matches. The DNA for the CDR3 is TGTGCCAGCAGCCGCCCGGGGGGAAAGCAGTACTTC. Its protein product is CASSRPGGKQYF.

This clonotype has more than one count but fewer than ten. The chain joins TRBV27 to TRBJ2-4; D might be TRBD2 (6 bases). From germline, CDR1 is MNHEY and CDR2 SMNVEV (reference sequence). CDR3 length equals 16 residues. V gave up 1 base and J gave up 3 bases, with 13 bases separating them. In nucleotides, the CDR3 is TGTGCCAGCAGTTTATTTCTGGGAGGTGGCAAAAACATTCAGTACTTC. It codes for CASSLFLGGGKNIQYF.

As to this clonotype: This CDR3 fails to terminate in the conserved phenylalanine or tryptophan, so it likely reflects a read error. The genes are TRBV6-6 and TRBJ2-3; 8 nucleotides match TRBD2. Losses at the gene ends were 4 bases for V and 5 bases for J; bases not matched to a gene: 8. The CDR3 runs 15 residues. Per germline, CDR1 MNHNY and CDR2 SVGAGI (reference sequence). This chain's CDR3 is CASSWRLALGDTQYL. The CDR3 DNA is TGTGCCAGCAGTTGGAGACTAGCGTTAGGAGATACGCAGTATCTT.

V usage is TRBV28 and J usage is TRBJ2-1; D not resolved. Germline-derived CDR1 and CDR2 are MDHEN and SYDVKM. V lost 8 bases to trimming and J lost 10 bases, with 15 bases between them. The CDR3 loop spans 12 amino acids. The CDR3 region is CASLRHLAEQFF. The CDR3 DNA is TGTGCCAGCCTTCGACACCTGGCAGAGCAGTTCTTC.

This clonotype was recorded many times. The V gene is TRBV5-6, the J gene TRBJ2-3; no definite D call. CDR1 and CDR2 (germline): SGHDT, YYEEEE. V was shortened by 3 bases and J by 2 bases, with 10 bases between the two germline ends. The CDR3 has 14 amino acids. DNA for the CDR3: TGTGCCAGCAGCTCTAAGACCCACACAGATACGCAGTATTTT. Its protein product is CASSSKTHTDTQYF.

The V call is TRBV14, the J call TRBJ2-3, with TRBD2 matching over 7 bases. The J segment lost 3 bases and the V segment lost 4 bases, leaving 10 bases of the junction unmatched. This CDR3 comprises 16 residues. Germline-derived CDR1 and CDR2 are SGHDN and FVKESK. The CDR3 loop reads CASSRQSGAVTDTQYF. CDR3 DNA sequence: TGTGCCAGCAGCCGACAGAGCGGGGCTGTAACAGATACGCAGTATTTT.

This clonotype was picked up many times. This chain joins TRBV12-3 or TRBV12-4 and TRBJ2-3; unclear D gene. V lost 2 bases, J lost 0 bases, and 12 bases lay in between. The CDR3 totals 16 residues. The CDR3: CASSLLRAASTDTQYF. The DNA for the CDR3 is TGTGCCAGCAGTTTACTTCGGGCGGCCAGCACAGATACGCAGTATTTT.

The CDR3 spells CASSIRDRTFGSEAFF. CDR3 nucleotide sequence: TGTGCCAGCAGTATCCGGGACAGGACGTTTGGGTCTGAAGCTTTCTTT. V gene TRBV28 combines with J gene TRBJ1-1, with 8 positions matching TRBD1. The ends lost 5 bases at V and 6 bases at J; junction bases unmatched: 14. Germline CDR1 MDHEN, CDR2 SYDVKM. There are 16 residues in the CDR3.

The table lists this clonotype with many counts. The genes are TRBV29-1 and TRBJ2-5, with 7 bases aligning to TRBD1. The CDR3 is made up of 12 amino acids. The ends lost 5 bases at V and 5 bases at J; junction bases unmatched: 5. Germline V gene lookup returns CDR1 SQVTM and CDR2 ANQGSEA. CDR3: CSVITGVETQYF. The CDR3 region has the DNA TGCAGCGTTATAACAGGGGTGGAGACCCAGTACTTC.

The rearrangement joins TRBV29-1 to TRBJ1-1, with D uncertain. The CDR3 sequence is 11 residues long. Trimming removed 3 bases at V and 5 bases at J, with 7 bases between. The germline V gene has CDR1 SQVTM and CDR2 ANQGSEA. CDR3 protein: CSVEPATEAFF. Here the CDR3 DNA reads TGCAGCGTTGAGCCCGCTACTGAAGCTTTCTTT.

The chain has TRBV28 and TRBJ1-3; TRBD1 might be the D (6 bases). Germline V CDR1 and CDR2: MDHEN, SYDVKM. The CDR3 covers 16 residues. The V end was cut by 5 bases, the J end by 2 bases, with 16 bases between. The CDR3 spells CASSTGTIRPGNTIYF. Here the CDR3 DNA reads TGTGCCAGCAGTACCGGGACAATAAGACCTGGAAACACCATATATTTT.

This clonotype was observed at least ten times. The chain is built from TRBV6-2 or TRBV6-3 and TRBJ2-1; no reliable D call. This CDR3 comprises 13 residues. Trimming left V 4 bases short and J 5 bases short, with 9 bases between. CDR1 MNHEY and CDR2 SVGEGT come from the germline V gene. The CDR3 spells CASSFLLDNEQFF. CDR3 in DNA: TGTGCCAGCAGTTTCCTCCTAGACAATGAGCAGTTCTTC.

The chain joins TRBV29-1 to TRBJ1-2, with D unresolved. Deletions cut 6 bases from V and 1 base from J, with 6 bases between. Germline values: CDR1 SQVTM, CDR2 ANQGSEA. This CDR3 is built from 11 residues. The CDR3 spells CSVDVNYGYTF. CDR3 DNA sequence: TGCAGCGTAGACGTTAACTATGGCTACACCTTC.

This clonotype was seen many times. This chain links TRBV7-6 with TRBJ1-1; 8 bases match TRBD1. The CDR3 is 14 amino acids. Germline V CDR1 and CDR2: SGHVS, FNYEAQ. The V segment lost 6 bases and the J segment 2 bases; nucleotides outside the gene matches: 5. CDR3: CASSSQGGNTEAFF. The CDR3 nucleotides read TGTGCCAGCAGTTCACAGGGGGGTAACACTGAAGCTTTCTTT.

This clonotype was seen only a few times. The chain combines TRBV20-1 with TRBJ2-3; D might be TRBD1 (6 bases). This CDR3 contains 14 residues. The V end was cut by 0 bases, the J end by 4 bases, with 11 bases between. In germline, CDR1 is DFQATT, CDR2 SNEGSKA (reference sequence). The CDR3 DNA is TGCAGTGCTAGAGATCCCAGGGGAGCAGATACGCAGTATTTT. Its translation: CSARDPRGADTQYF.

The gene calls are TRBV7-2 and TRBJ1-2; TRBD1 matches 9 bases. The germline V gene encodes CDR1 SGHTA and CDR2 FQGNSA. This CDR3 is 14 amino acids long. The ends lost 2 bases at V and 4 bases at J; junction bases unmatched: 2. DNA of the CDR3: TGTGCCAGCAGCTTACAGGGACAGGGCTATGGCTACACCTTC. Translation gives CASSLQGQGYGYTF.

This chain links TRBV3-1 with TRBJ2-1; 7 bases are a match to TRBD1. Germline lookup yields CDR1 LGHDT and CDR2 YNNKEL (reference sequence). The CDR3 has 13 residues. The V gene end was trimmed by 3 bases and the J gene end by 7 bases; junction bases not matched to a gene: 3. In nucleotides, the CDR3 is TGTGCCAGCAGCCAGGCCAGGGGGAATGAGCAGTTCTTC. Residues: CASSQARGNEQFF.

This clonotype was observed a few times. The chain carries TRBV7-2 and TRBJ2-2; 14 nucleotides align to TRBD2. Unmatched junction bases numbered 4, after V lost 0 bases and J lost 7 bases. This CDR3 has 17 residues. Germline V lookup: CDR1 SGHTA, CDR2 FQGNSA. This CDR3 is CASSLAGLAGVHGELFF. CDR3 bases: TGTGCCAGCAGCTTAGCGGGACTAGCGGGAGTACACGGGGAGCTGTTTTTT.

Ten or more counts support this clonotype. This chain links TRBV11-2 with TRBJ2-1, with a weak D call TRBD1 (5 bases). The V and J ends lost 5 bases and 0 bases respectively, with 20 bases between them. The CDR3 sequence is 18 residues long. CDR1 is SGHAT and CDR2 is FQNNGV in the germline V gene. This CDR3 is CASSHPPLARGSYNEQFF. The CDR3 DNA is TGTGCCAGCAGCCATCCCCCATTGGCAAGGGGCTCCTACAATGAGCAGTTCTTC.

CDR3: CASSPGLAGPIYSSGELFF. CDR3 DNA sequence: TGTGCCAGCAGCCCGGGACTAGCGGGACCCATCTATTCTAGCGGGGAGCTGTTTTTT. This chain links TRBV7-9 with TRBJ2-2, with 13 bases matching TRBD2. The CDR3 covers 19 residues. V lost 5 bases to trimming and J lost 7 bases; unmatched junction nucleotides: 16. CDR1 is SEHNR, CDR2 FQNEAQ, per germline (reference sequence).

This clonotype was found many times. The V call is TRBV10-3, the J call TRBJ2-1; D ambiguous. The CDR3 totals 12 residues. From germline, CDR1 is ENHRY and CDR2 SYGVKD. Trimming cost V 8 bases and J 7 bases, with 12 bases left between them. This CDR3 is CAIGLVGNEQFF. Here the CDR3 DNA reads TGTGCCATCGGTCTAGTCGGTAATGAGCAGTTCTTC.

This clonotype was detected only a few times. The chain couples TRBV29-1 to TRBJ2-7; 9 bases align to TRBD1. The CDR3 length is 14 residues. V lost 7 bases, J lost 0 bases, and 7 bases stayed unmatched. Germline loops: CDR1 SQVTM, CDR2 ANQGSEA. In DNA form, the CDR3 reads TGCAGCGGTTCTCCGGGACAGGGCTCCTACGAGCAGTACTTC. It encodes CSGSPGQGSYEQYF.